The T cell receptor beta chain under discussion was sequenced for a study of cytomegalovirus exposure and HLA in healthy donors. The PCR was carried out with 60 Vbeta primers and 13 Jbeta primers. Sequencing was performed with immunoSEQ multiplex PCR; in TCRdb, only in-frame clones are kept and a portion is missing. In total, the table holds more than 45,000 clones. The CDR3 is made up of 14 amino acids. V dropped 6 bases and J dropped 8 bases, with 19 bases sitting between them. Germline V gene data show CDR1 as MNHEY and CDR2 as SVGAGI. About this clone: As yet, its antigen is unknown.

General study points: Prior analysis indicated that the majority of TCR beta V segments exhibited productivity approximately 87% or approximately 30% of the time. Accurate HLA-A and HLA-B prediction from TCR beta sequences was reported for most subjects. In vitro confirmation showed three CMV-associated chains to be CMV antigen specific.

This receptor was obtained from a male donor in good health and CMV-seronegative. Sample: PBMCs. This chain uses TRBV6-5 with TRBJ1-2; a weak D match, TRBD1 (5 bases). The CDR3 reads CASSREAGGGGYTF. CDR3 coding DNA: TGTGCCAGCAGCCGAGAGGCTGGGGGGGGAGGCTACACCTTC.